The 31 T cell receptor beta chains below come from one sample, sequenced in a study of T-cell reconstitution after alpha-beta-depleted transplantation in children. TCRbeta library preparation incorporated unique molecular identifiers. TCRdb called the PCR reads again in MiXCR, with one record for every CDR3 protein. The sample has 900,000 or so distinct CDR3 sequences; approximately 15% are singletons. Sequencing was performed on PBMCs, mostly from graft donor cells, taken 360 days after TCRalphabeta/CD19-depleted stem cell transplant. These TCRs come from a male patient younger than 18 who had a stem cell transplant for acute lymphoblastic leukemia, so the T cells may come from the graft donor.

The chain uses TRBV20-1 and TRBJ2-7, with 9 bases aligning to TRBD2. The CDR3 length is 15 residues. Germline CDR1 is DFQATT and CDR2 is SNEGSKA (reference sequence). V gave up 3 bases and J gave up 0 bases; unmatched junction bases: 6. The CDR3 reads CSASPLAGNSYEQYF. CDR3 nucleotides: TGCAGTGCTAGTCCCCTAGCGGGAAACTCCTACGAGCAGTACTTC.

CDR3 region: CASSLARAGHEQYF. The CDR3 nucleotides read TGTGCCAGCAGCTTAGCCCGGGCGGGCCACGAGCAGTACTTC. This chain connects TRBV7-9 to TRBJ2-7; a possible D gene is TRBD2 (5 bases). The V end was cut by 0 bases, the J end by 5 bases, with 11 bases between. CDR3 length equals 14 residues. The germline V gene encodes CDR1 SEHNR and CDR2 FQNEAQ (reference sequence).

This clonotype has more than one count but fewer than ten. The CDR3 spells CASSRTSGRNQQETQYF. DNA for the CDR3: TGTGCCAGCAGCAGGACTAGCGGGAGGAACCAACAAGAGACCCAGTACTTC. V gene TRBV4-2 combines with J gene TRBJ2-5; 14 bases map to TRBD2. Germline-derived CDR1 and CDR2 are LGHNA and YNFKEQ. This CDR3 spans 17 amino acids. The V segment lost 5 bases and the J segment 2 bases; nucleotides outside the gene matches: 7.

This chain links TRBV12-3 or TRBV12-4 with TRBJ1-2; 7 bases line up with TRBD1. The V segment lost 6 bases and the J segment 8 bases; nucleotides outside the gene matches: 9. The CDR3 has 13 amino acids. CDR3 DNA sequence: TGTGCCAGCAGCGACCGGACAGGTCCGGGCTACACCTTC. This gives the protein CASSDRTGPGYTF.

This clonotype showed up many times. The V gene is TRBV28, the J gene TRBJ2-7, with D possibly being TRBD2 (5 bases). CDR1 and CDR2 from the germline V gene are MDHEN and SYDVKM. The CDR3 contains 11 residues. Trimming removed 10 bases at V and 3 bases at J, with 10 bases between. CDR3 residues: CATRRNYEQYF. CDR3 sequence (DNA): TGTGCCACCCGGAGGAACTACGAGCAGTACTTC.

This clonotype came up many times. The chain has TRBV4-1 and TRBJ1-2; D is ambiguous. Germline V lookup: CDR1 MGHRA, CDR2 YSYEKL. CDR3 size: 15 residues. V dropped 3 bases and J dropped 2 bases, with 13 bases sitting between them. The CDR3 spells CASSHQSNANYGYTF. CDR3 DNA: TGCGCCAGCAGCCACCAGAGTAATGCGAACTATGGCTACACCTTC.

This chain connects TRBV4-1 to TRBJ1-3; unclear D gene. The CDR3 is 17 amino acids. Trimming took 3 bases from V and 4 from J, leaving 19 bases between them. The germline V gene has CDR1 MGHRA and CDR2 YSYEKL. DNA for the CDR3: TGCGCCAGCAGCCAGGAGAGTGGGCGATTTCGGGGAAACACCATATATTTT. Amino acids: CASSQESGRFRGNTIYF.

This clonotype was observed a handful of times. The chain couples TRBV10-3 to TRBJ2-5; 7 bases align to TRBD2. The V and J ends lost 4 bases and 2 bases, in that order; junction bases with no gene match: 4. This CDR3 has 14 amino acids. Per germline, CDR1 ENHRY and CDR2 SYGVKD. The CDR3: CAISGGGRQETQYF. As DNA, the CDR3 is TGTGCCATCAGTGGGGGAGGGCGGCAAGAGACCCAGTACTTC.

J is TRBJ2-5 and V is TRBV10-3; 11 bases agree with TRBD2. This CDR3 spans 17 amino acids. CDR1 is ENHRY, CDR2 SYGVKD, per germline. The trim removed 3 bases at V and 5 bases at J, leaving 11 bases unmatched. For the CDR3, the DNA is TGTGCCATCAGTGACATCGATAGCGGGAGGGTCCGCGAGACCCAGTACTTC. Its protein is CAISDIDSGRVRETQYF.

This clonotype was recorded a few times. This chain uses TRBV7-9 with TRBJ2-4; the D gene is possibly TRBD2 (5 bases). The V end lost 3 bases, the J end lost 9 bases, and 9 bases lay between the germline ends. Germline V gene lookup returns CDR1 SEHNR and CDR2 FQNEAQ (reference sequence). The CDR3 sequence is 12 residues long. The DNA for the CDR3 is TGTGCCAGCAGCTTGGACTTTCCCATTCAGTACTTC. It translates to CASSLDFPIQYF.

J is TRBJ2-7 and V is TRBV5-1; D perhaps matches TRBD1 (5 bases). Germline loops: CDR1 SGHRS, CDR2 YFSETQ. The CDR3 runs to 16 residues. The V end lost 3 bases, the J end lost 5 bases, and 21 bases lay between the germline ends. The CDR3 sequence is CASSSHRAGSGNEQYF. CDR3 bases: TGCGCCAGCAGCTCCCATAGGGCAGGGTCTGGAAACGAGCAGTACTTC.

The count of this clonotype is one. V and J are TRBV4-1 and TRBJ2-7; 8 bases are a match to TRBD2. Germline CDR1 MGHRA, CDR2 YSYEKL. The CDR3 extends over 19 amino acids. Trimming cost V 1 base and J 0 bases; bases outside gene matches: 14. The CDR3 DNA follows: TGCGCCAGCAGCCAAGTGGGAAGACTAGCGAACCTCCACTCCTACGAGCAGTACTTC. It codes for CASSQVGRLANLHSYEQYF.

This clonotype was picked up a small number of times. The chain recombines TRBV30 with TRBJ2-5; D is unclear. The ends were cut back, 4 bases at V and 1 base at J, with 7 bases in the middle. This CDR3 region has 12 residues. The germline V gene has CDR1 GTSNPN and CDR2 SVGIG (reference sequence). CDR3 sequence: CAWKVFQETQYF. The CDR3 DNA follows: TGTGCCTGGAAGGTTTTCCAAGAGACCCAGTACTTC.

This chain connects TRBV7-9 to TRBJ2-5; the match to TRBD2 covers 12 bases. The CDR3 covers 17 residues. The J segment lost 2 bases and the V segment lost 1 base, leaving 5 bases of the junction unmatched. Germline V CDR1 and CDR2: SEHNR, FQNEAQ (reference sequence). Here the CDR3 DNA reads TGTGCCAGCAGCTTAGGAGGACTAGCGGGGCAACAAGAGACCCAGTACTTC. As protein: CASSLGGLAGQQETQYF.

A few counts support this clonotype. This rearrangement joins TRBV4-1 to TRBJ1-2, with D tentatively TRBD1 (6 bases). Trimming took 4 bases from V and 5 from J, leaving 14 bases between them. Germline V gene sequence: CDR1 MGHRA, CDR2 YSYEKL. The CDR3 is 14 residues long. The CDR3 sequence: CASSLGHLVYGYTF. In DNA, the CDR3 is TGCGCCAGCAGCCTGGGACACTTGGTATATGGCTACACCTTC.

The genes are TRBV3-1 and TRBJ1-6; D uncertain. Trimming took 8 bases from V and 8 from J, leaving 13 bases between them. This CDR3 comprises 13 residues. CDR1 is LGHDT, CDR2 YNNKEL, per germline (reference sequence). The DNA of the CDR3 is TGTGCCAGCGGGTTTCTCTCGTATTCACCCCTCCACTTT. Protein sequence: CASGFLSYSPLHF.

This clonotype was seen only a few times. This CDR3 reads CASSPSGSGMYEQYF. The CDR3 DNA follows: TGCGCCAGCAGCCCCTCCGGTAGCGGGATGTACGAGCAGTACTTC. The chain uses TRBV10-1 and TRBJ2-7; 8 bases are shared with TRBD2. This CDR3 is built from 15 residues. Germline CDR1 WNHNN, CDR2 SYGVQD (reference sequence). Germline trimming cut 6 bases from V and 4 bases from J; bases unmatched to any gene: 11.

This chain links TRBV20-1 with TRBJ2-7, with D hard to call. Germline lookup yields CDR1 DFQATT and CDR2 SNEGSKA (reference sequence). The germline V and J ends were trimmed by 0 bases and 0 bases, with 12 bases remaining between them. The length of the CDR3 is 15 residues. CDR3 bases: TGCAGTGCTAGAGATACCTACCGCGCCTCCTACGAGCAGTACTTC. Translation: CSARDTYRASYEQYF.

V gene TRBV6-1 combines with J gene TRBJ2-7, with no clear D. In germline, CDR1 is MNHNS, CDR2 SASEGT. V lost 4 bases, J lost 2 bases, and 12 bases lay in between. The CDR3 covers 14 residues. CDR3 loop: CASSAGLIAYEQYF. The DNA of the CDR3 is TGTGCCAGCAGTGCCGGGCTAATCGCCTACGAGCAGTACTTC.

The chain couples TRBV12-3 or TRBV12-4 to TRBJ2-7, with D perhaps TRBD2 (7 bases). The CDR3 has 16 residues. The germline V and J ends were trimmed by 6 bases and 5 bases, with 23 bases remaining between them. The CDR3 protein is CASRRALGGGDHEQYF. The CDR3 DNA reads TGTGCCAGCAGGCGGGCCCTGGGAGGGGGTGACCACGAGCAGTACTTC.

The V gene is TRBV7-3, the J gene TRBJ2-1; 10 nucleotides line up with TRBD2. The length of the CDR3 is 15 residues. V was pared by 8 bases and J by 4 bases, with 8 bases of the junction left unmatched. Germline V CDR1 and CDR2: SGHTA, FQGTGA. CDR3 amino acids: CASGQTSGLYNEQFF. The CDR3 DNA follows: TGTGCCAGCGGCCAGACTAGCGGGCTTTACAATGAGCAGTTCTTC.

Only a few counts were recorded for this clonotype. The chain joins TRBV18 to TRBJ2-7; tentatively, D is TRBD1 or TRBD2 (5 bases each). From germline, CDR1 is KGHSH and CDR2 LQKENI. CDR3 length: 14 residues. V was clipped by 3 bases and J by 4 bases, with 13 bases between them. The CDR3 spells CASSPASREYEQYF. CDR3 DNA: TGTGCCAGCTCACCGGCTAGCAGGGAATACGAGCAGTACTTC. The whole variable domain, remainder taken from reference TRBV18 and TRBJ2-7, is NAGVMQNPRHLVRRRGQEARLRCSPMKGHSHVYWYRQLPEEGLKFMVYLQKENIIDESGMPKERFSAEFPKEGPSILRIQQVVRGDSAAYFCASSPASREYEQYFGPGTRLTVT.

In this sample, this clonotype turned up many times. V is TRBV4-1 and J is TRBJ2-5; D call uncertain. V lost 1 base and J lost 5, with 8 bases in between. Germline V gives CDR1 MGHRA, CDR2 YSYEKL. The CDR3 runs to 13 residues. Here the CDR3 DNA reads TGCGCCAGCAGCCAAGTTCGAGTGGAGACCCAGTACTTC. It translates to CASSQVRVETQYF.

Here the CDR3 reads CASSKTGQGSYEQYF. The CDR3 nucleotides are TGTGCCAGCAGTAAGACGGGACAGGGATCCTACGAGCAGTACTTC. The chain joins TRBV6-1 to TRBJ2-7; 9 bases are a match to TRBD1. Germline V gives CDR1 MNHNS, CDR2 SASEGT. The CDR3 extends over 15 amino acids. The ends lost 5 bases at V and 1 base at J; junction bases unmatched: 6.

This clonotype was observed a handful of times. The genes are TRBV27 and TRBJ2-7, with 8 nucleotides matching TRBD2. Trimming took 7 bases from V and 3 from J; bases not matched to a gene: 2. The CDR3 consists of 12 residues. The germline gives CDR1 MNHEY, CDR2 SMNVEV (reference sequence). In DNA, the CDR3 is TGTGCCAGCATGGGGACTAGCTACGAGCAGTACTTC. It yields the protein CASMGTSYEQYF.

This clonotype was seen ten or more times. This chain connects TRBV7-3 to TRBJ2-3; D remains unclear. With 0 bases removed from V and 1 base from J, the gap between germline ends came to 5 bases. The CDR3 has 14 residues. The V gene's germline CDR1 is SGHTA and CDR2 FQGTGA. CDR3 protein: CASSLTARTDTQYF. CDR3 sequence (DNA): TGTGCCAGCAGCTTAACGGCGCGCACAGATACGCAGTATTTT.

The chain is built from TRBV5-1 and TRBJ2-3; D not resolved. Germline-derived CDR1 and CDR2 are SGHRS and YFSETQ. Trimming left V 2 bases short and J 3 bases short, with 13 bases between. The CDR3 runs to 15 residues. CDR3 sequence: CASSFGRPMTDTQYF. The CDR3 DNA sequence: TGCGCCAGCAGCTTTGGGCGGCCTATGACAGATACGCAGTATTTT.

This clonotype was counted a few times. The gene calls are TRBV20-1 and TRBJ2-1; D may be TRBD2 (7 bases). This CDR3 has 15 amino acids. CDR1 and CDR2 from the germline V gene are DFQATT and SNEGSKA (reference sequence). The V end lost 8 bases, the J end lost 0 bases, and 17 bases lay between the germline ends. The DNA of the CDR3 is TGCAGTACCCCATTACGGGGGGCCTCCTACAATGAGCAGTTCTTC. As protein: CSTPLRGASYNEQFF.

In this sample, this clonotype turned up a few times. This chain connects TRBV4-1 to TRBJ2-1, with 12 bases identical to TRBD2. CDR3 length equals 14 residues. Germline lookup yields CDR1 MGHRA and CDR2 YSYEKL. J lost 4 bases, V lost 11 bases, and 6 bases had no gene match. The CDR3 region is CAASGRAAYNEQFF. The DNA for the CDR3 is TGCGCCGCTAGCGGGAGGGCCGCTTACAATGAGCAGTTCTTC.

The chain carries TRBV5-1 and TRBJ2-7, with TRBD1 matching 8 bases. V gave up 3 bases and J gave up 5 bases; unmatched junction bases: 10. The V gene's germline CDR1 is SGHRS and CDR2 YFSETQ. The CDR3 spans 15 residues. Here the CDR3 reads CASSWGDRGGDEQYF. The CDR3 DNA reads as TGCGCCAGCAGCTGGGGCGACAGGGGAGGCGACGAGCAGTACTTC.

The chain has TRBV5-1 and TRBJ1-1, with 7 bases aligning to TRBD1. Looked up from germline, CDR1 is SGHRS and CDR2 is YFSETQ. The CDR3 has 14 amino acids. J gave up 3 bases and V 4 bases, and 6 bases lay outside the gene matches. CDR3: CASSPNRGDTEAFF. The CDR3 region has the DNA TGCGCCAGCAGCCCTAACAGGGGAGACACTGAAGCTTTCTTT. Using reference TRBV5-1 and TRBJ1-1 for the parts outside the CDR3, the full variable domain is KAGVTQTPRYLIKTRGQQVTLSCSPISGHRSVSWYQQTPGQGLQFLFEYFSETQRNKGNFPGRFSGRQFSNSRSEMNVSTLELGDSALYLCASSPNRGDTEAFFGQGTRLTVV.